This T cell receptor beta chain appears in the sequencing data of a study of blood T cell repertoires in COVID-19. Study overall: The cDNA or gDNA used as material had been derived from T cells, B-cell-depleted T cells, or PBMCs.

The assay was immunoSEQ multiplex PCR, and TCRdb's table has in-frame clones only and misses some. The sample comprises about 110,000 clones, roughly 79% of which are singletons, and around 15% rests with the top ten. The germline CDR1 and CDR2 sequences are LNHNV and YYDKDF (reference sequence). The CDR3 consists of 15 residues. V lost 1 base, J lost 5 bases, and 8 bases stayed unmatched. The receptor was isolated from an elderly woman with active or convalescent COVID-19. The chain is built from TRBV15 and TRBJ2-7; 7 bases agree with TRBD1. The sequenced material came from peripheral blood. The CDR3 sequence: CATSRGGQLLDEQYF. In DNA form, the CDR3 reads TGTGCCACCAGCAGAGGGGGACAGCTCTTGGACGAGCAGTACTTC. The whole variable domain, filled in from reference TRBV15 and TRBJ2-7, reads DAMVIQNPRYQVTQFGKPVTLSCSQTLNHNVMYWYQQKSSQAPKLLFHYYDKDFNNEADTPDNFQSRRPNTSFCFLDIRSPGLGDTAMYLCATSRGGQLLDEQYFGPGTRLTVT.